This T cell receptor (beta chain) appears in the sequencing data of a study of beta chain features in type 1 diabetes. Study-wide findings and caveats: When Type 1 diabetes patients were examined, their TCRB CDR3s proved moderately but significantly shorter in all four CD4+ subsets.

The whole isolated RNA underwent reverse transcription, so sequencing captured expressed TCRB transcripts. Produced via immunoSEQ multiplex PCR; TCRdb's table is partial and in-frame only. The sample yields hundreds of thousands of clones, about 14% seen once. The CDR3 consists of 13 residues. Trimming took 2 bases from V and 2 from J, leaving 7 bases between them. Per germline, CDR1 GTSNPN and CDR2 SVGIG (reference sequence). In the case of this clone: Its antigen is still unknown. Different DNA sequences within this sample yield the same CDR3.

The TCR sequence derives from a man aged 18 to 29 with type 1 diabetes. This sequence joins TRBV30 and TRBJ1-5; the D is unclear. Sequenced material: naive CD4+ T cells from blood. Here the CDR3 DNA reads TGTGCCTGGAGTCTTCAAGGCAATCAGCCCCAGCATTTT. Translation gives CAWSLQGNQPQHF.